The 3 T cell receptor beta chains listed next were all sequenced from one sample in a study of cytomegalovirus exposure and HLA in healthy donors. Primers: 60 Vbeta forward and 13 Jbeta reverse. Sequencing was performed with immunoSEQ multiplex PCR; in TCRdb, only in-frame clones are kept and a portion is missing. In the table there are about 64,000 clones, roughly 74% of which are singletons. Specimen: PBMCs. The receptors stem from a man between 18 and 29 years old in good health and CMV-seropositive.

This chain connects TRBV5-1 to TRBJ1-2; a weak D match, TRBD1 (5 bases). V lost 5 bases, J lost 2 bases, and 13 bases lay in between. Germline values: CDR1 SGHRS, CDR2 YFSETQ. The CDR3 has 14 residues. This CDR3 is CASSIGHGNYGYTF. CDR3 DNA sequence: TGCGCCAGCAGTATCGGACACGGAAACTATGGCTACACCTTC.

This clone was recorded a few times. The chain recombines TRBV5-4 with TRBJ1-5; a possible D gene is TRBD1 (5 bases). Trimming removed 4 bases at V and 6 bases at J, with 14 bases between. This CDR3 has 14 amino acids. Germline V gives CDR1 SGHNT, CDR2 YYREEE (reference sequence). CDR3 region: CASSHGGSGQPQHF. The CDR3 bases are TGTGCCAGCAGCCATGGGGGGTCCGGTCAGCCCCAGCATTTT.

The J gene is TRBJ1-5, the V gene TRBV7-2; no clear D gene. V lost 1 base and J 3 bases, leaving 10 bases between the germline ends. This CDR3 comprises 15 residues. Per the germline V gene, CDR1 is SGHTA and CDR2 is FQGNSA. Written as DNA, the CDR3 is TGTGCCAGCAGCTTAGGGGCAGGCAACAATCAGCCCCAGCATTTT. Encoded protein: CASSLGAGNNQPQHF.